This is a list of T cell receptor beta chains from one sample in a study of shared clonotypes between healthy human individuals. Only in-frame clones appear in the TCRdb table, and some are missing; sequencing was by immunoSEQ multiplex PCR. The sample contains about 2.1 million clones, around 93% of which appear only once. What was sequenced was naive CD8+ T cells from PBMCs. The source is a man between 18 and 29 years old in good health. Some clones in this sample may be carry-over from other donors' samples. Both conserved end residues are part of each CDR3. A D gene is named only where the DNA matches it firmly. Clone size appears in some rows only: once, few, many, or a class for an expanded clone.

V gene,J gene,clone size,CDR3 length,D gene,CDR3 DNA,CDR3 protein
TRBV7-8,TRBJ2-1,-,14,TRBD2,TGTGCCAGCACCGCGACTAGCGGGAGGCCTGGGAAGTTCTTC,CASTATSGRPGKFF
TRBV7-6,TRBJ2-3,-,16,TRBD2,TGTGCCAGCAGCTCCCTCGGGCTAGCGGGAGCAGATACGCAGTATTTT,CASSSLGLAGADTQYF
TRBV18,TRBJ2-3,-,16,-,TGTGCCAGCTCACCGCAGACAGGAGCCGAGGCAGATACGCAGTATTTT,CASSPQTGAEADTQYF
TRBV4-3,TRBJ2-7,-,14,-,TGCGCCAGCAGCCATTTAAGGGGCTCCTACGAGCAGTACTTC,CASSHLRGSYEQYF
TRBV6-4,TRBJ2-2,-,16,TRBD2,TGTGCCAGCAGTGTCAGATGGACTAGCGGATCCGGGGAGCTGTTTTTT,CASSVRWTSGSGELFF
TRBV27,TRBJ2-7,-,14,-,TGTGCCAGCAGCAGGGCTTGGACCACCGACGAGCAGTACTTC,CASSRAWTTDEQYF
TRBV7-9,TRBJ1-2,-,13,TRBD1,TGTGCCAGCAGCACAGGGGAACTCTATGGCTACACCTTC,CASSTGELYGYTF
TRBV13,TRBJ2-4,-,13,-,TGTGCCAGCACGGGCCTGGGGGAAAACATTCAGTACTTC,CASTGLGENIQYF
TRBV7-6,TRBJ2-7,-,16,-,TGTGCCAGCAGCCCATCGATGGCGGGATCATTCTACGAGCAGTACTTC,CASSPSMAGSFYEQYF
TRBV7-6,TRBJ2-5,-,16,TRBD2,TGTGCCAGCAGTCTTAGAACAGCGGGAGTTGGGGAGACCCAGTACTTC,CASSLRTAGVGETQYF
TRBV4-1,TRBJ1-4,-,16,TRBD1,TGCGCCAGCAGCCATTCAATTAGGGGGCTGAGTGAAAAACTGTTTTTT,CASSHSIRGLSEKLFF
TRBV7-6,TRBJ2-4,-,16,TRBD1,TGTGCCAGCAGCCCCGGGACAGGGAGGAGCAAAAACATTCAGTACTTC,CASSPGTGRSKNIQYF
TRBV11-2,TRBJ2-3,-,12,-,TGTGCCAGCAGCTTCTCCACAGATACGCAGTATTTT,CASSFSTDTQYF
TRBV6-6,TRBJ1-1,-,12,-,TGTGCCAGCACCTCACAACACACTGAAGCTTTCTTT,CASTSQHTEAFF
TRBV6-5,TRBJ2-2,-,14,-,TGTGCCAGCAGTTACTCGACTTATTCCGGGGAGCTGTTTTTT,CASSYSTYSGELFF
TRBV2,TRBJ2-7,-,16,-,TGTGCCAGCAGTGGGGGGGATTTTGGCCCCATATCCGAGCAGTACTTC,CASSGGDFGPISEQYF
TRBV28,TRBJ1-1,-,16,-,TGTGCCAGCAGTTTATTGTCAGGGAAACTGAACACTGAAGCTTTCTTT,CASSLLSGKLNTEAFF
TRBV7-8,TRBJ2-1,-,13,-,TGTGCCAGCAGTTTCGATAAGAGGTATGAGCAGTTCTTC,CASSFDKRYEQFF
TRBV28,TRBJ1-1,-,14,-,TGTGCCAGCAGTTTTGCGGGTGAGAACACTGAAGCTTTCTTT,CASSFAGENTEAFF
TRBV5-1,TRBJ2-7,-,17,TRBD2,TGCGCCAGCAGCTGGCCCCAACTAGCGGGAGATATCTACGAGCAGTACTTC,CASSWPQLAGDIYEQYF
TRBV6-1,TRBJ1-1,-,14,-,TGTGCCAGCAGGACCAGGGGTAAGGACACTGAAGCTTTCTTT,CASRTRGKDTEAFF
TRBV5-1,TRBJ1-1,-,14,-,TGCGCCAGCAGCTTCCAAACTTCTAACACTGAAGCTTTCTTT,CASSFQTSNTEAFF
TRBV7-9,TRBJ2-7,-,14,TRBD1,TGTGCCAGCAGCTTGGACAGGGTGTTATACGAGCAGTACTTC,CASSLDRVLYEQYF
TRBV27,TRBJ2-5,-,14,-,TGTGCCAGCAGTAGGGCAGGTTCGAAAGAGACCCAGTACTTC,CASSRAGSKETQYF
TRBV28,TRBJ1-5,few,14,-,TGTGCCAGCAGTTTGGCGGGGATCAATCAGCCCCAGCATTTT,CASSLAGINQPQHF
TRBV7-8,TRBJ2-4,-,15,TRBD1,TGTGCCAGCAGCTTTAGACAGGGGGAAAAAAACATTCAGTACTTC,CASSFRQGEKNIQYF
TRBV9,TRBJ2-1,-,15,TRBD2,TGTGCCAGCAGCGTATGGACTAGCGGCATCAATGAGCAGTTCTTC,CASSVWTSGINEQFF
TRBV7-8,TRBJ2-7,-,12,-,TGTGCCAGCAGCTTAGTGGGCCACGAGCAGTACTTC,CASSLVGHEQYF
TRBV7-8,TRBJ2-7,-,15,-,TGTGCCAGCAGCTTAACGGGTCAGAGCTCCTACGAGCAGTACTTC,CASSLTGQSSYEQYF
TRBV7-2,TRBJ1-2,-,15,-,TGTGCCAGCAGATCCTCCGCGGGAACCAACTATGGCTACACCTTC,CASRSSAGTNYGYTF
TRBV10-3,TRBJ2-1,-,15,TRBD2,TGTGCCATCAGCTCCAGGAGTCTAGCGGAAAATGAGCAGTTCTTC,CAISSRSLAENEQFF
TRBV9,TRBJ2-7,-,13,-,TGTGCCAGCAGCGTTGGGCCCTCCGACGAGCAGTACTTC,CASSVGPSDEQYF
TRBV18,TRBJ2-3,-,17,TRBD1,TGTGCCAGCTCACCAAGCGACAGGGGCCATCACACAGATACGCAGTATTTT,CASSPSDRGHHTDTQYF
TRBV27,TRBJ1-1,-,11,-,TGTGCCAGCAGTACCAACACTGAAGCTTTCTTT,CASSTNTEAFF
TRBV12-5,TRBJ2-5,-,14,TRBD1,TGTGCTAGTTCCGGACAGGGGGGTCAAGAGACCCAGTACTTC,CASSGQGGQETQYF
TRBV6-6,TRBJ2-1,-,13,-,TGTGCCAGCAGTTACTTTGGGGTAAATGAGCAGTTCTTC,CASSYFGVNEQFF
TRBV9,TRBJ2-3,-,17,TRBD2,TGTGCCAGCAGCGCCCTCGGAGCGGGAGGACGCACAGATACGCAGTATTTT,CASSALGAGGRTDTQYF
TRBV4-3,TRBJ2-2,-,15,-,TGCGCCAGCAGCCAAGAATGGGGTAACACCGGGGAGCTGTTTTTT,CASSQEWGNTGELFF
TRBV7-3,TRBJ2-1,-,14,-,TGTGCCAGCAGCCCATACCCTAGAAGCAATGAGCAGTTCTTC,CASSPYPRSNEQFF
TRBV19,TRBJ1-1,-,14,-,TGTGCCAGTAGTCAAGTGACGGTGAACACTGAAGCTTTCTTT,CASSQVTVNTEAFF
TRBV28,TRBJ2-1,-,15,TRBD2,TGTGCCAGCAGCCCGCTAGCGTCGGGAGGGAGTGAGCAGTTCTTC,CASSPLASGGSEQFF
TRBV2,TRBJ2-2,-,17,TRBD2,TGTGCCACCTCGGGACTAGCGGGAGGTACGAACACCGGGGAGCTGTTTTTT,CATSGLAGGTNTGELFF
TRBV15,TRBJ1-1,-,15,-,TGTGCCACCAGCAGAGGGGTCGGGGGAATACCTGAAGCTTTCTTT,CATSRGVGGIPEAFF
TRBV19,TRBJ2-7,-,13,TRBD1,TGTGCCAGTAGACGGACAGGGGGGGAAGAGCAGTACTTC,CASRRTGGEEQYF
TRBV10-1,TRBJ1-5,-,13,-,TGCGCCAGCCGGTCCCCCTCAGTCCTGCCCCAGCATTTT,CASRSPSVLPQHF
TRBV5-5,TRBJ2-7,-,14,-,TGTGCCAGCAGCCCGCGGCGGGATATCTACGAGCAGTACTTC,CASSPRRDIYEQYF
TRBV27,TRBJ1-1,-,13,-,TGTGCCAGCCGGACCTGGGAACAAACTGAAGCTTTCTTT,CASRTWEQTEAFF
TRBV10-2,TRBJ2-1,once,14,-,TGCGCCAGCAGTGAGACGGGTTTCTACAATGAGCAGTTCTTC,CASSETGFYNEQFF
TRBV30,TRBJ1-1,few,16,TRBD1,TGTGCCTGGAGTGTACGGTCATACAGGGGGGCGGCTGAAGCTTTCTTT,CAWSVRSYRGAAEAFF
TRBV6-6,TRBJ2-7,-,14,-,TGTGCCAGCAGTTACGGAGGCCAACCCTACGAGCAGTACTTC,CASSYGGQPYEQYF
TRBV27,TRBJ2-5,-,14,-,TGTGCCACCGCAGATGTGAGGGGAGGATGGACCCAGTACTTC,CATADVRGGWTQYF
TRBV4-1,TRBJ2-7,-,16,TRBD1,TGCGCCAGCAGCCAAGACGGCAGGGGGAGCTCCTACGAGCAGTACTTC,CASSQDGRGSSYEQYF
TRBV27,TRBJ2-7,-,19,-,TGTGCCAGCAGCAGTTTAGGTGTGAATCCCGGGACTCGACGGGGCGAGCAGTACTTC,CASSSLGVNPGTRRGEQYF
TRBV7-3,TRBJ2-1,-,15,-,TGTGCCAGCAGCTTAACGCACAGGGTTGACAATGAGCAGTTCTTC,CASSLTHRVDNEQFF
TRBV28,TRBJ2-7,-,17,-,TGTGCCAGCAGTTACCTAATCGGGTCGTCTAGCTCCTACGAGCAGTACTTC,CASSYLIGSSSSYEQYF
TRBV5-6,TRBJ2-7,-,12,-,TGTGCCAGCAGCGCCGACCCCTACGCGCAGTACTTC,CASSADPYAQYF
TRBV5-1,TRBJ2-3,-,14,TRBD2,TGCGCCAGCAGCCTGGGACTACTTACAGATACGCAGTATTTT,CASSLGLLTDTQYF